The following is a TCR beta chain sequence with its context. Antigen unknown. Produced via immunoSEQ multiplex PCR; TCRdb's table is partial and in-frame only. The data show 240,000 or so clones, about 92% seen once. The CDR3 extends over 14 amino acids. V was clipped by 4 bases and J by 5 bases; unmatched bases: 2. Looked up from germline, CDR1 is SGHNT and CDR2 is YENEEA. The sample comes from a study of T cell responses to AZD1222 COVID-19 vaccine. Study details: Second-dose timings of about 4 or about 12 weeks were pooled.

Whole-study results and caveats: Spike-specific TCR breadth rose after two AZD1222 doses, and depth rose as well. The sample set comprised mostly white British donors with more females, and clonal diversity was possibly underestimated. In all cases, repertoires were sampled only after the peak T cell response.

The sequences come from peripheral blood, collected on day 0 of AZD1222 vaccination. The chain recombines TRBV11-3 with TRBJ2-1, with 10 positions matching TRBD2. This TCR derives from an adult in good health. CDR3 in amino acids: CASSSLAGDNEQFF. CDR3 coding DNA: TGTGCCAGCAGCTCCCTAGCGGGGGACAATGAGCAGTTCTTC.